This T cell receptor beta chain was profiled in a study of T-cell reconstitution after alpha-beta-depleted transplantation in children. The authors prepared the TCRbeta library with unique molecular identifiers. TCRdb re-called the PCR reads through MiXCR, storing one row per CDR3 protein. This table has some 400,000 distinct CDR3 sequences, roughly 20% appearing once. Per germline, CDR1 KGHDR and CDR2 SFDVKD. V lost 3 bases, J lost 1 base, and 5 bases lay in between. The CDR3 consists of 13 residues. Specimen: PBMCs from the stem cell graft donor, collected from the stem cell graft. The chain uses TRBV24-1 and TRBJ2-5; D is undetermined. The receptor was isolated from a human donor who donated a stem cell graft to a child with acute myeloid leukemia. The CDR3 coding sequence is TGTGCCACCAGTGATCACATCCAAGAGACCCAGTACTTC. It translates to CATSDHIQETQYF.